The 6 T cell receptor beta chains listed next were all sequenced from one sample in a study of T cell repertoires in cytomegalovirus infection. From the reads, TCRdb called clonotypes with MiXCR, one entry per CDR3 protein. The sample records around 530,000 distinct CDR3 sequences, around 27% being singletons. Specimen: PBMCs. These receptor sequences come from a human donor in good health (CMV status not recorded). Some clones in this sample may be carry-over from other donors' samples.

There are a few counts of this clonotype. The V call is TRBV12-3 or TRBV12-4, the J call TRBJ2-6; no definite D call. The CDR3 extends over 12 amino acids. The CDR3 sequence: CATGSGANVLTF. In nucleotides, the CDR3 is TGTGCTACGGGCTCTGGGGCCAACGTCCTGACTTTC.

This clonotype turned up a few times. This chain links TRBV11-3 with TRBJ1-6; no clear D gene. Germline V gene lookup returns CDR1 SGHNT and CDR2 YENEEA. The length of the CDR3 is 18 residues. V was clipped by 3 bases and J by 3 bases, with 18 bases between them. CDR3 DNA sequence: TGTGCCAGCAGCTTCTGTTTCGAAAATAGACACTATAATTCACCCCTCCACTTT. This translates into CASSFCFENRHYNSPLHF.

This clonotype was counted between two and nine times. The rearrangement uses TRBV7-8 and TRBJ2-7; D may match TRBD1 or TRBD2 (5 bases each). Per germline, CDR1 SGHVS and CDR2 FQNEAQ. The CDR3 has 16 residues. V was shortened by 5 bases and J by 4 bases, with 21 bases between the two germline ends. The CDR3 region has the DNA TGTGCCAGCAGCGCCCGCAGGGTCCCGGGAAAGTACGAGCAGTACTTC. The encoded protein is CASSARRVPGKYEQYF.

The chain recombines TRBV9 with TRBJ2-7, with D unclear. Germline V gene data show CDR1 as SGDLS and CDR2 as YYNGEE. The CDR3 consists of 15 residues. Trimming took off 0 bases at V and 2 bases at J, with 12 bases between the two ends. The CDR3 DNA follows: TGTGCCAGCAGCGTAGCCACCGGTTCCGCCTACGAGCAGTACTTC. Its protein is CASSVATGSAYEQYF. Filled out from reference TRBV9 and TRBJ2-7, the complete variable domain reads DSGVTQTPKHLITATGQRVTLRCSPRSGDLSVYWYQQSLDQGLQFLIQYYNGEERAKGNILERFSAQQFPDLHSELNLSSLELGDSALYFCASSVATGSAYEQYFGPGTRLTVT.

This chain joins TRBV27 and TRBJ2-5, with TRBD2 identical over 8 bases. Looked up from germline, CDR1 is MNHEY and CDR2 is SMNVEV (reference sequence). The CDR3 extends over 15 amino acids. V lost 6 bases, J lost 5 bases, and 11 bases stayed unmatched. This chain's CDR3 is CASSLRAGVGETQYF. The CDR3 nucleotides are TGTGCCAGCAGCTTAAGAGCGGGAGTCGGGGAGACCCAGTACTTC.

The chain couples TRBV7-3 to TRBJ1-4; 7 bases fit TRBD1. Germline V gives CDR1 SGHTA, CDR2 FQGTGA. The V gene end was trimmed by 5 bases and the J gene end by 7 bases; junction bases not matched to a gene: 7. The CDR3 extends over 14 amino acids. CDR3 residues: CASSNRGGGEKLFF. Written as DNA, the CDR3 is TGTGCCAGCAGCAACAGGGGAGGAGGTGAAAAACTGTTTTTT.